This T cell receptor beta chain was retrieved from a study of OX40 agonist ivuxolimab in advanced cancers. In the study overall: A mean age of approximately 60 years, range about 20 to 79, was recorded, and about 83% were male. Overall study results and limits: Researchers report that CD8+ T cells had, on average, more expanded clones than CD4+. The investigators did not determine what antigen specificity the expanded peripheral T cells had.

The assay was immunoSEQ multiplex PCR, and TCRdb's table has in-frame clones only and misses some. The profile shows roughly 50,000 clones, about 87% of them singletons. The V and J ends lost 4 bases and 4 bases respectively, with 14 bases between them. The CDR3 consists of 14 residues. Per germline, CDR1 LGHNA and CDR2 YSLEER. For this clone: The target antigen is unknown.

This sample comprised CD4+ or CD8+ T cells sorted from blood, obtained in a trial of the OX40 agonist ivuxolimab. The chain links TRBV4-3 to TRBJ2-7; D might be TRBD2 (6 bases). The clonotype originates from an adult with an advanced solid tumor such as melanoma, head and neck, liver or kidney cancer. The CDR3 is CASSPRRAGYEQYF. The CDR3 region has the DNA TGCGCCAGCAGCCCCCGGAGGGCGGGATACGAGCAGTACTTC.